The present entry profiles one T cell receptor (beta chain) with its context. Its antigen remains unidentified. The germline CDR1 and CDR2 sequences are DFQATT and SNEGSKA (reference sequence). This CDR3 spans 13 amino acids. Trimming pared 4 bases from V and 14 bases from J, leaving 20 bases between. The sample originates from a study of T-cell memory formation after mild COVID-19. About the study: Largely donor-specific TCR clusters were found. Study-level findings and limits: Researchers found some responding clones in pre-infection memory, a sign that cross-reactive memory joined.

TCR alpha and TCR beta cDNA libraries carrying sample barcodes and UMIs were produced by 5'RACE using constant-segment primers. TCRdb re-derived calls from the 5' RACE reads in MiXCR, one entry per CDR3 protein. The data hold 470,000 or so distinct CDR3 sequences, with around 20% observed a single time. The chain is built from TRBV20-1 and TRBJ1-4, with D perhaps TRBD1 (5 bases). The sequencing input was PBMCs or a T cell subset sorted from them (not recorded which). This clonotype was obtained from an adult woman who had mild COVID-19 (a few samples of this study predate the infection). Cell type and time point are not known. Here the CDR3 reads CSANRDVRWGLFF. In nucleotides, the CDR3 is TGCAGTGCTAACCGGGACGTACGATGGGGGCTGTTTTTT.